Listed here are 10 T cell receptor beta chains from one sample, sequenced in a study of shared T cell receptors in the human thymus. Measured with immunoSEQ multiplex PCR; TCRdb has only the in-frame clones, and not every one. Among about 660,000 clones listed, more than 70% were seen once. A further study also used this sample, focusing on human thymus T cells.

The sample consisted of thymocytes. The receptors come from a boy under two years old with a congenital heart defect.

V and J are TRBV28 and TRBJ1-1, with a tentative D call TRBD1 (6 bases). Germline CDR1 reads MDHEN; CDR2 reads SYDVKM. The CDR3 is 13 residues long. Trimming left V 4 bases short and J 3 bases short, with 9 bases between. CDR3 sequence (DNA): TGTGCCAGCAGTTCACCAGGGGACACTGAAGCTTTCTTT. It yields the protein CASSSPGDTEAFF. The complete variable domain, with remaining parts taken from reference TRBV28 and TRBJ1-1, reads DVKVTQSSRYLVKRTGEKVFLECVQDMDHENMFWYRQDPGLGLRLIYFSYDVKMKEKGDIPEGYSVSREKKERFSLILESASTNQTSMYLCASSSPGDTEAFFGQGTRLTVV.

This sequence joins TRBV30 and TRBJ1-6; D might be TRBD1 (5 bases). The CDR3 length is 16 residues. Germline lookup yields CDR1 GTSNPN and CDR2 SVGIG (reference sequence). Trimming cost V 0 bases and J 0 bases, with 9 bases left between them. The CDR3 protein is CAWSVGGDSYNSPLHF. The DNA of the CDR3 is TGTGCCTGGAGTGTGGGAGGGGACTCCTATAATTCACCCCTCCACTTT.

This rearrangement joins TRBV6-4 to TRBJ1-6, with D possibly TRBD1 on 6 matching bases. Trimming took 6 bases from V and 0 from J, leaving 15 bases between them. This CDR3 is 17 amino acids long. CDR1 and CDR2 from the germline V gene are MRHNA and SNTAGT. CDR3 DNA: TGTGCCAGCAGGTTTGGACAGAAAGACTCCTATAATTCACCCCTCCACTTT. As protein: CASRFGQKDSYNSPLHF.

The CDR3 is CASSPRGDREISRTNEKLFF. CDR3 nucleotides: TGCGCCAGCAGTCCTAGAGGGGACAGGGAGATAAGCAGAACTAATGAAAAACTGTTTTTT. This chain links TRBV5-1 with TRBJ1-4, with 9 bases aligning to TRBD1. V dropped 5 bases and J dropped 1; count of bases not matched to a gene: 18. The CDR3 covers 20 residues. From germline, CDR1 is SGHRS and CDR2 YFSETQ.

The genes are TRBV5-6 and TRBJ2-1; 7 bases align to TRBD1. V lost 0 bases, J lost 3 bases, and 3 bases stayed unmatched. From germline, CDR1 is SGHDT and CDR2 YYEEEE. The CDR3 is made up of 15 amino acids. CDR3 amino acids: CASSLGSGGYNEQFF. Written as DNA, the CDR3 is TGTGCCAGCAGCTTGGGGTCAGGGGGCTACAATGAGCAGTTCTTC.

This clone was counted only a few times. V and J are TRBV18 and TRBJ1-1; 10 nucleotides align to TRBD1. CDR3 length: 14 amino acids. Losses at the gene ends were 4 bases for V and 5 bases for J; bases not matched to a gene: 4. Per the germline V gene, CDR1 is KGHSH and CDR2 is LQKENI. Here the CDR3 reads CASSLRGQGTEAFF. CDR3 DNA sequence: TGTGCCAGCTCACTCCGGGGACAGGGGACTGAAGCTTTCTTT.

The genes are TRBV2 and TRBJ1-3; a weak D match, TRBD1 (6 bases). Germline CDR1 is SNHLY and CDR2 is FYNNEI. Trimming removed 4 bases at V and 2 bases at J, with 9 bases between. This CDR3 contains 14 residues. The CDR3 region has the DNA TGTGCCAGCAGTGGCCAGGGGCCTGGAAACACCATATATTTT. Protein sequence: CASSGQGPGNTIYF.

The J gene is TRBJ2-5, the V gene TRBV28, with D possibly matching TRBD1 (6 bases). The CDR3 loop spans 14 amino acids. V was trimmed by 8 bases and J by 2 bases, leaving 15 bases between them. CDR1 MDHEN and CDR2 SYDVKM come from the germline V gene. The CDR3 DNA reads as TGTGCCAGCGGGCACCGGGACATACAAGAGACCCAGTACTTC. Its translation is CASGHRDIQETQYF.

In DNA, the CDR3 is TGCGCCAGCAGCTCGGGGACAGGGCAAAGTACAGATACGCAGTATTTT. Translated: CASSSGTGQSTDTQYF. V gene TRBV5-1 combines with J gene TRBJ2-3, with 9 positions matching TRBD1. This CDR3 spans 16 amino acids. The germline gives CDR1 SGHRS, CDR2 YFSETQ. J gave up 3 bases and V 3 bases, and 8 bases lay outside the gene matches.

The genes are TRBV2 and TRBJ1-6; 7 positions match TRBD1. Germline values: CDR1 SNHLY, CDR2 FYNNEI. CDR3 size: 14 residues. The V segment lost 5 bases and the J segment 5 bases; nucleotides outside the gene matches: 3. The CDR3 nucleotides read TGTGCCAGCAGTCTGACAGGGAATAATTCACCCCTCCACTTT. Its translation: CASSLTGNNSPLHF.